The rows below give T cell receptor beta chains drawn from one sample of a study of technical replicates of blood from a few donors. Clones were sequenced by immunoSEQ multiplex PCR, and TCRdb holds only the in-frame ones, with some missing. This table holds under 15,000 clones, 65% to 85% found once. The sequencing sample was made of PBMCs. Receptors originate from a human donor in good health. Each CDR3 is given with its conserved first and last residue. The D gene is left open where the match is weak. Size tells how often a clone was seen (once, few, many) or the class of an expanded clone, and some rows leave it out.

v_call	d_call	clone_size	j_call	cdr3_nt	cdr3_aa
TRBV10-2	-	medium-sized	TRBJ1-3	TGCGCCAGCAGTGAAGGGGTCTCTGGAAACACCATATATTTT	CASSEGVSGNTIYF
TRBV29-1	-	-	TRBJ2-6	TGCAGCGTTAATGAGGTTGATAGGTTCTCTGGGGCCAACGTCCTGACTTTC	CSVNEVDRFSGANVLTF
TRBV7-6	-	-	TRBJ1-3	TGTGCCAGCAGCCGGGGTACTTCTGGAAACACCATATATTTT	CASSRGTSGNTIYF
TRBV2	TRBD2	-	TRBJ2-7	TGTGCCAGCAGTGGGAGCGGGATCCCCTCCTACGAGCAGTACTTC	CASSGSGIPSYEQYF
TRBV6-1	-	-	TRBJ1-2	TGTGTCAGCACCCACAGCGGGGGAGCCTATGGCTACACCTTC	CVSTHSGGAYGYTF
TRBV2	TRBD1	-	TRBJ1-4	TGTGCCAGCACTGGGGACAGGGCTGCAACTAATGAAAAACTGTTTTTT	CASTGDRAATNEKLFF
TRBV18	-	-	TRBJ1-1	TGTGCCAGCTCACCCGGCGGGATGAACACTGAAGCTTTCTTT	CASSPGGMNTEAFF
TRBV28	TRBD2	-	TRBJ2-1	TGTGCCAGCAGGCCGGGAGGTACCTACAATGAGCAGTTCTTC	CASRPGGTYNEQFF
TRBV6-1	TRBD1	-	TRBJ1-1	TGTGCCAGCCTCGACAGGGCCGGGTACACTGAAGCTTTCTTT	CASLDRAGYTEAFF
TRBV6-1	-	few	TRBJ2-7	TGTGCCAGCAGTGAAGCGGACTTCGGCTACGAGCAGTACTTC	CASSEADFGYEQYF
TRBV10-2	TRBD1	-	TRBJ1-1	TGCGCCACAGCAAGGGGGGACAGGGGATATTCTGAAGCTTTCTTT	CATARGDRGYSEAFF
TRBV29-1	-	few	TRBJ1-5	TGCAGCGTCGCAGACGGGGTGCTTGGCAATCAGCCCCAGCATTTT	CSVADGVLGNQPQHF
TRBV6-6	-	once	TRBJ1-3	TGTGCCAGCAGCCCTACAGGCTTCTCTGGAAACACCATATATTTT	CASSPTGFSGNTIYF
TRBV2	TRBD2	-	TRBJ2-1	TGTGCCAGCAGTGAGGGACTAGCGGTTGAGCAGTTCTTC	CASSEGLAVEQFF
TRBV2	-	-	TRBJ2-1	TGTGCCAGCAGGGGGCATGAGCAGTTCTTC	CASRGHEQFF
TRBV7-9	TRBD1	few	TRBJ2-2	TGTGCCAGCTTCACGGACAGGGGGCTAACCGGGGAGCTGTTTTTT	CASFTDRGLTGELFF
TRBV9	TRBD2	few	TRBJ2-3	TGTGCCAGCAGCGTAGAGGGACTAGCGGAGGTGGGAGATACGCAGTATTTT	CASSVEGLAEVGDTQYF
TRBV5-1	-	-	TRBJ2-3	TGCGCCAGCAGCTCTACTAGCCCTACAGATACGCAGTATTTT	CASSSTSPTDTQYF
TRBV28	-	few	TRBJ2-7	TGTGCCAGCAGTTTCGGTGGTGGGAGGTCCTACGAGCAGTACTTC	CASSFGGGRSYEQYF
TRBV29-1	TRBD2	-	TRBJ2-1	TGCAGCGGTAAGACTAGCGGGAAGGGGAATGAGCAGTTCTTC	CSGKTSGKGNEQFF
TRBV5-1	TRBD2	-	TRBJ2-3	TGCGCCAGCAGCGCGGGGGGACCAGGGGTGACAGATACGCAGTATTTT	CASSAGGPGVTDTQYF
TRBV18	-	-	TRBJ1-4	TGTGCCAGCTCACCACCGGCCAGGGCTGGAGAAAAACTGTTTTTT	CASSPPARAGEKLFF
TRBV7-6	-	-	TRBJ2-5	TGTGCCAGCAGCCCAGAATGGGCCGAAGAGACCCAGTACTTC	CASSPEWAEETQYF
TRBV9	-	-	TRBJ2-1	TGTGCCAGCAACCCTGAGGCGGGAGAGCAGTTCTTC	CASNPEAGEQFF
TRBV4-2	TRBD1	once	TRBJ1-3	TGTGCCAGCAGCCTTTCCCGGGACAGGGGGGACACCATATATTTT	CASSLSRDRGDTIYF
TRBV2	TRBD2	-	TRBJ2-4	TGTGCCTCAAAGGTCGGGGGGGGAGCCAAAAACATTCAGTACTTC	CASKVGGGAKNIQYF
TRBV6-6	-	-	TRBJ2-2	TGTGCCAGCAGCCCCGGACTCTCACCGTTCACCGGGGAGCTGTTTTTT	CASSPGLSPFTGELFF
TRBV19	TRBD2	-	TRBJ2-2	TGTGCCAGTACGAGAGGCGGGAGCCGGAACACCGGGGAGCTGTTTTTT	CASTRGGSRNTGELFF
TRBV5-1	-	-	TRBJ2-1	TGCGCCAGCAGAATCAACAATGAGCAGTTCTTC	CASRINNEQFF
TRBV6-1	TRBD2	-	TRBJ2-3	TGTGCCAGCAGTGGGACTAGCGGGAGGAAAGATACGCAGTATTTT	CASSGTSGRKDTQYF
TRBV28	TRBD1	few	TRBJ1-1	TGCAAGACAGGGACGGGCACTGAAGCTTTCTTT	CKTGTGTEAFF
TRBV2	-	-	TRBJ1-1	TGTGCCAGCACCCGGGATCTAAACACTGAAGCTTTCTTT	CASTRDLNTEAFF
TRBV6-1	-	once	TRBJ1-5	TGTGCCAGCAGTGTTGAGAGCAATCAGCCCCAGCATTTT	CASSVESNQPQHF
TRBV19	-	-	TRBJ1-2	TGTGCCATCGGACAAGACTATGGCTACACCTTC	CAIGQDYGYTF
TRBV6-1	-	few	TRBJ1-5	TGTGCCAGCAGTGAGGGGCCAGGGAAGGATCAGCCCCAGCATTTT	CASSEGPGKDQPQHF
TRBV28	-	-	TRBJ1-1	TGTGCCAGCAGTCCCCCGGGAGGGGGGGGGATGAACACTGAAGCTTTCTTT	CASSPPGGGGMNTEAFF